Each of the 27 T cell receptor beta chains below was sequenced from the same sample in a study of shared clonotypes between healthy human individuals. CD45RO-negative, CCR7-positively selected cells formed the naive CD8 fraction, excluding terminally differentiated effector memory CD45RA+ cells. The method was immunoSEQ multiplex PCR; TCRdb's version includes in-frame clones alone and lacks a portion of them. The sample shows about 1.9 million clones, 80% to 95% of them seen only once. The specimen was naive CD8+ T cells from PBMCs. The receptors stem from a man younger than 35 in good health. Some clones in this sample may be carry-over from other donors' samples.

The genes are TRBV4-3 and TRBJ1-5, with TRBD1 matching 7 bases. Germline loops: CDR1 LGHNA, CDR2 YSLEER. V gave up 0 bases and J gave up 4 bases; unmatched junction bases: 3. There are 15 residues in the CDR3. The CDR3 DNA follows: TGCGCCAGCAGCCAAGATCACAGGGGAAATCAGCCCCAGCATTTT. Residues: CASSQDHRGNQPQHF.

A remark on this clone: The sample holds other DNA sequences that translate to the same CDR3. This sequence joins TRBV11-2 and TRBJ1-1, with a possible D match to TRBD1 (6 bases). V gave up 6 bases and J gave up 1 base, with 9 bases separating them. CDR1 and CDR2 from the germline V gene are SGHAT and FQNNGV. CDR3 length: 13 amino acids. CDR3 DNA sequence: TGTGCCAGCAGACCGGACAGGAACACTGAAGCTTTCTTT. Amino acids: CASRPDRNTEAFF. The full variable domain, in which reference TRBV11-2 and TRBJ1-1 provide the parts outside the CDR3, is EAGVAQSPRYKIIEKRQSVAFWCNPISGHATLYWYQQILGQGPKLLIQFQNNGVVDDSQLPKDRFSAERLKGVDSTLKIQPAKLEDSAVYLCASRPDRNTEAFFGQGTRLTVV.

V is TRBV7-9 and J is TRBJ2-1; D is unresolved. The length of the CDR3 is 16 residues. Trimming took off 1 base at V and 0 bases at J, with 10 bases between the two ends. The germline V gene encodes CDR1 SEHNR and CDR2 FQNEAQ (reference sequence). The CDR3 sequence: CASSLVSGASYNEQFF. Written as DNA, the CDR3 is TGTGCCAGCAGCTTAGTCTCGGGCGCCTCCTACAATGAGCAGTTCTTC.

The chain employs TRBV10-3 and TRBJ2-1; TRBD1 aligns across 7 bases. The CDR3 spans 13 residues. Germline V lookup: CDR1 ENHRY, CDR2 SYGVKD. V lost 4 bases, J lost 10 bases, and 7 bases stayed unmatched. The CDR3 sequence is CAISAGTAAEQFF. As DNA, the CDR3 is TGTGCCATCAGTGCGGGGACAGCCGCGGAGCAGTTCTTC.

The chain carries TRBV29-1 and TRBJ1-2; 10 nucleotides agree with TRBD1. The CDR3 has 15 amino acids. CDR1 is SQVTM and CDR2 is ANQGSEA in the germline V gene. Trimming cost V 5 bases and J 6 bases; bases outside gene matches: 12. As DNA, the CDR3 is TGCAGCGTTATCCCCGACAGGGGGCTACTGGATGGCTACACCTTC. It yields the protein CSVIPDRGLLDGYTF.

This clone is a singleton in its sample. The genes are TRBV2 and TRBJ1-5; D gene uncertain. The V end lost 5 bases, the J end lost 0 bases, and 8 bases lay between the germline ends. The CDR3 has 14 residues. Germline loops: CDR1 SNHLY, CDR2 FYNNEI. This CDR3 reads CASSPVYSNQPQHF. The CDR3 nucleotides read TGTGCCAGCAGTCCCGTCTATAGCAATCAGCCCCAGCATTTT.

V usage is TRBV29-1 and J usage is TRBJ2-5; a weak D match, TRBD1 (6 bases). Trimming removed 7 bases from V and 0 bases from J, with 12 bases in between. From germline, CDR1 is SQVTM and CDR2 ANQGSEA. This CDR3 region has 13 residues. CDR3 region: CSAERDNQETQYF. The DNA for the CDR3 is TGCAGCGCCGAACGGGACAACCAAGAGACCCAGTACTTC.

The chain carries TRBV7-9 and TRBJ2-7; TRBD1 matches at 11 bases. There are 14 residues in the CDR3. Germline V gene lookup returns CDR1 SEHNR and CDR2 FQNEAQ (reference sequence). The trim removed 5 bases at V and 5 bases at J, leaving 5 bases unmatched. The CDR3 region is CASSPDRGPHEQYF. CDR3 DNA sequence: TGTGCCAGCAGCCCGGACAGGGGGCCCCACGAGCAGTACTTC.

The chain employs TRBV13 and TRBJ2-7; 8 bases align to TRBD2. The CDR3 has 14 residues. After removal of 2 bases from V and 9 bases from J, the junction contained 9 bases not matched to a gene. The germline V gene encodes CDR1 PRHDT and CDR2 FYEKMQ (reference sequence). CDR3: CASSLLREGLGQYF. The CDR3 DNA is TGTGCCAGCAGCTTACTTCGGGAGGGACTTGGGCAGTACTTC.

This chain joins TRBV19 and TRBJ1-4; D is ambiguous. V lost 7 bases, J lost 8 bases, and 11 bases lay in between. Looked up from germline, CDR1 is LNHDA and CDR2 is SQIVND (reference sequence). The CDR3 length is 12 residues. Here the CDR3 reads CASKSMMEKLFF. CDR3 nucleotide sequence: TGTGCCAGTAAATCGATGATGGAAAAACTGTTTTTT.

V gene TRBV7-8 combines with J gene TRBJ2-7; no firm D call. V lost 5 bases and J 2 bases, leaving 10 bases between the germline ends. The CDR3 spans 13 residues. The V gene's germline CDR1 is SGHVS and CDR2 FQNEAQ. CDR3: CASSQASPYEQYF. CDR3 nucleotide sequence: TGTGCCAGCAGCCAGGCCTCGCCCTACGAGCAGTACTTC.

V and J are TRBV6-1 and TRBJ2-1, with unresolved D. Germline V lookup: CDR1 MNHNS, CDR2 SASEGT. Trimming left V 3 bases short and J 0 bases short, with 9 bases between. This CDR3 has 15 residues. The chain's CDR3 is CASSDNPSSYNEQFF. The DNA of the CDR3 is TGTGCCAGCAGTGATAATCCAAGCTCCTACAATGAGCAGTTCTTC.

The chain combines TRBV7-8 with TRBJ2-1, with D possibly being TRBD2 (7 bases). CDR1 SGHVS and CDR2 FQNEAQ come from the germline V gene. The CDR3 has 15 amino acids. Trimming left V 1 base short and J 7 bases short, with 14 bases between. The CDR3 protein is CASSLDRGAGNEQFF. The CDR3 coding sequence is TGTGCCAGCAGCTTAGATCGGGGGGCAGGGAATGAGCAGTTCTTC. The full variable domain, rest sourced from reference TRBV7-8 and TRBJ2-1, is GAGVSQSPRYKVAKRGQDVALRCDPISGHVSLFWYQQALGQGPEFLTYFQNEAQLDKSGLPSDRFFAERPEGSVSTLKIQRTQQEDSAVYLCASSLDRGAGNEQFFGPGTRLTVL.

The table lists this clone with a count of one. This chain links TRBV7-9 with TRBJ2-1; D possibly matches TRBD1 or TRBD2 (5 bases each). V lost 5 bases, J lost 9 bases, and 20 bases lay in between. Per germline, CDR1 SEHNR and CDR2 FQNEAQ (reference sequence). This CDR3 is 15 amino acids long. CDR3 residues: CASSPAGTLRGEQFF. CDR3 nucleotide sequence: TGTGCCAGCAGCCCCGCCGGGACCCTACGGGGTGAGCAGTTCTTC.

The chain has TRBV7-8 and TRBJ1-2; D unclear. The germline V gene encodes CDR1 SGHVS and CDR2 FQNEAQ. The CDR3 runs to 12 residues. V lost 3 bases and J lost 4, with 6 bases in between. In DNA form, the CDR3 reads TGTGCCAGCAGCTTTGACGCCTATGGCTACACCTTC. This gives the protein CASSFDAYGYTF.

The genes are TRBV27 and TRBJ1-5; no clear D. CDR3 length: 16 amino acids. Germline CDR1 reads MNHEY; CDR2 reads SMNVEV (reference sequence). The V and J ends lost 0 bases and 5 bases respectively, with 14 bases between them. CDR3 in amino acids: CASSLSRGGLDQPQHF. The CDR3 DNA reads TGTGCCAGCAGTTTATCGAGAGGTGGGCTCGATCAGCCCCAGCATTTT.

V usage is TRBV4-3 and J usage is TRBJ2-4; D is perhaps TRBD1 or TRBD2 (5 bases each). V dropped 1 base and J dropped 6 bases, with 7 bases sitting between them. Per germline, CDR1 LGHNA and CDR2 YSLEER. CDR3 length: 13 residues. The CDR3 protein is CASSQGDGNIQYF. CDR3 nucleotide sequence: TGCGCCAGCAGCCAAGGGGACGGAAACATTCAGTACTTC.

V is TRBV6-6 and J is TRBJ1-5; D might be TRBD1 (6 bases). There are 14 residues in the CDR3. Trimming cost V 6 bases and J 1 base, with 10 bases left between them. Germline CDR1 MNHNY, CDR2 SVGAGI (reference sequence). The CDR3 reads CASSIQGSNQPQHF. The CDR3 DNA is TGTGCCAGCAGCATACAGGGCAGCAATCAGCCCCAGCATTTT.

The chain couples TRBV6-1 to TRBJ1-6; D not resolved. The germline V and J ends were trimmed by 3 bases and 9 bases, with 6 bases remaining between them. CDR1 and CDR2 (germline): MNHNS, SASEGT. The CDR3 is made up of 12 amino acids. CDR3 in amino acids: CASSEWASPLHF. DNA for the CDR3: TGTGCCAGCAGTGAGTGGGCTTCACCCCTCCACTTT.

A single count supports this clone. The gene calls are TRBV15 and TRBJ2-7, with TRBD1 as a possible D gene (5 bases). CDR1 and CDR2 from the germline V gene are LNHNV and YYDKDF (reference sequence). The ends were cut back, 0 bases at V and 7 bases at J, with 13 bases in the middle. The CDR3 consists of 14 residues. Written as DNA, the CDR3 is TGTGCCACCAGCAGAGAAAGACAGCCGGGTGAGCAGTACTTC. The encoded protein is CATSRERQPGEQYF.

The chain uses TRBV5-6 and TRBJ2-7, with TRBD1 matching over 9 bases. The V and J ends lost 4 bases and 6 bases, in that order; junction bases with no gene match: 14. CDR3 length: 16 amino acids. Germline loops: CDR1 SGHDT, CDR2 YYEEEE. CDR3 sequence (DNA): TGTGCCAGCAGCCCGGAGGGGTACAGGGGGCCGGGCGAGCAGTACTTC. This translates into CASSPEGYRGPGEQYF. Combining the CDR3 with reference TRBV5-6 and TRBJ2-7 gives the whole variable domain DAGVTQSPTHLIKTRGQQVTLRCSPKSGHDTVSWYQQALGQGPQFIFQYYEEEERQRGNFPDRFSGHQFPNYSSELNVNALLLGDSALYLCASSPEGYRGPGEQYFGPGTRLTVT.

This sequence joins TRBV19 and TRBJ1-5; D gene unclear. CDR3 length: 13 amino acids. CDR1 LNHDA and CDR2 SQIVND come from the germline V gene (reference sequence). V lost 5 bases to trimming and J lost 1 base, with 6 bases between them. This CDR3 reads CASSEKSNQPQHF. In DNA form, the CDR3 reads TGTGCCAGTAGTGAAAAGAGCAATCAGCCCCAGCATTTT.

In DNA form, the CDR3 reads TGTGCCAGCAGCCTCCCTGCGCAAATCTACAATGAGCAGTTCTTC. Its translation is CASSLPAQIYNEQFF. The chain links TRBV27 to TRBJ2-1; D uncertain. Germline V gene sequence: CDR1 MNHEY, CDR2 SMNVEV (reference sequence). CDR3 size: 15 residues. V was shortened by 6 bases and J by 3 bases, with 15 bases between the two germline ends.

The rearrangement joins TRBV15 to TRBJ2-7; D gene unclear. CDR3 length equals 15 residues. Trimming took off 0 bases at V and 0 bases at J, with 9 bases between the two ends. Germline CDR1 is LNHNV and CDR2 is YYDKDF (reference sequence). The CDR3 sequence: CATSRDRLSSYEQYF. CDR3 coding DNA: TGTGCCACCAGCAGAGATCGGCTGAGCTCCTACGAGCAGTACTTC.

The rearrangement uses TRBV19 and TRBJ1-1, with 10 bases aligning to TRBD1. V was clipped by 5 bases and J by 2 bases; unmatched bases: 11. The CDR3 is made up of 17 amino acids. Germline CDR1 and CDR2: LNHDA and SQIVND (reference sequence). CDR3 amino acids: CASSARDRGPLNTEAFF. CDR3 nucleotides: TGTGCCAGTAGTGCCCGGGACAGGGGACCCCTTAACACTGAAGCTTTCTTT.

The CDR3 loop reads CASSTSGRWEQFF. CDR3 nucleotide sequence: TGTGCCAGCAGCACTAGCGGGAGATGGGAGCAGTTCTTC. The rearrangement uses TRBV11-2 and TRBJ2-1; 11 bases align to TRBD2. The CDR3 totals 13 residues. V was pared by 5 bases and J by 10 bases, with 4 bases of the junction left unmatched. Per the germline V gene, CDR1 is SGHAT and CDR2 is FQNNGV.

The chain carries TRBV13 and TRBJ2-3; D is possibly TRBD1 (5 bases). Trimming pared 5 bases from V and 9 bases from J, leaving 12 bases between. CDR1 is PRHDT and CDR2 is FYEKMQ in the germline V gene (reference sequence). The CDR3 spans 12 residues. The CDR3: CASSPQGETQYF. CDR3 sequence (DNA): TGTGCCAGCAGCCCCCAGGGTGAGACGCAGTATTTT.